This record looks at one TCR beta chain sequence and its context. Its antigen is currently unknown. This entry comes from a study of siplizumab effects on memory and regulatory T cells. Profiling relied on immunoSEQ multiplex PCR, and the TCRdb table lists in-frame clones only, not all of them. The table has approximately 92,000 clones, roughly 94% seen once. Per germline, CDR1 SGHNT and CDR2 YYREEE (reference sequence). The CDR3 is made up of 16 amino acids. The V end lost 4 bases, the J end lost 5 bases, and 18 bases lay between the germline ends. Notes on the study in general: Naive T cells appeared more diverse than memory cells and seemed to be major alloresponse contributors. Suppressive activity of Tregs proliferating in siplizumab cultures remained unconfirmed. A significant reduction in alloreactive sequences traceable to unstimulated CD4+ memory cells was produced by siplizumab.

The sample was non-Treg CD4+ T cells sorted from blood. The V gene is TRBV5-4, the J gene TRBJ1-4; no clear D. This TCR came from a human donor in good health. The CDR3: CASSKGASLNNEKLFF. Written as DNA, the CDR3 is TGTGCCAGCAGCAAGGGAGCATCACTCAACAATGAAAAACTGTTTTTT.